This entry lists 27 T cell receptor beta chains sequenced from one sample in a study of PD-L1 blockade in urothelial cancer. The repertoire was sequenced with immunoSEQ multiplex PCR; TCRdb's copy has only in-frame clones and lacks some. The sample has under 90,000 clones; roughly 90% are singletons. The sequencing used PBMCs, collected around atezolizumab (anti-PD-L1) treatment. All receptors come from a man in his 60s with urothelial cancer.

The J gene is TRBJ1-4, the V gene TRBV10-2; the D gene is possibly TRBD1 (6 bases). V dropped 0 bases and J dropped 12 bases, with 17 bases sitting between them. Germline assignment: CDR1 WSHSY and CDR2 SAAADI. This CDR3 spans 15 amino acids. The CDR3 DNA sequence: TGCGCCAGCAGTGAGTCGCACCCAACATACAGGGAACTGTTTTTT. Translated, it gives CASSESHPTYRELFF.

The J gene is TRBJ2-5, the V gene TRBV29-1; D possibly corresponds to TRBD2 (5 bases). V gave up 2 bases and J gave up 5 bases, with 18 bases separating them. Germline values: CDR1 SQVTM, CDR2 ANQGSEA. CDR3 length equals 15 residues. This chain's CDR3 is CSVEKQRASLETQYF. The CDR3 DNA is TGCAGCGTTGAAAAACAAAGGGCTAGCTTGGAGACCCAGTACTTC.

The rearrangement joins TRBV4-3 to TRBJ2-2, with D uncertain. Germline V gene sequence: CDR1 LGHNA, CDR2 YSLEER. This CDR3 is 16 amino acids long. Trimming removed 1 base at V and 3 bases at J, with 12 bases between. In DNA, the CDR3 is TGCGCCAGCAGCCAAGTCCAGATCGGGTACACCGGGGAGCTGTTTTTT. This sequence encodes CASSQVQIGYTGELFF.

This clone has only one observation. The chain recombines TRBV2 with TRBJ2-5; 7 bases match TRBD2. The CDR3 has 13 residues. CDR1 and CDR2 from the germline V gene are SNHLY and FYNNEI. V was pared by 10 bases and J by 1 base, with 6 bases of the junction left unmatched. CDR3 DNA sequence: TGTGCCAAGCTGAGACTAGCCCAAGAGACCCAGTACTTC. Amino acid sequence: CAKLRLAQETQYF.

V and J are TRBV5-4 and TRBJ2-5; 9 bases match TRBD2. The CDR3 runs 16 residues. With V trimmed by 1 base and J by 5 bases, 9 bases remained unmatched. Germline V gives CDR1 SGHNT, CDR2 YYREEE (reference sequence). The CDR3 protein is CASSLWGSGGWETQYF. The CDR3 DNA reads as TGTGCCAGCAGCTTGTGGGGTAGCGGGGGCTGGGAGACCCAGTACTTC.

This clone has just one count. V usage is TRBV4-1 and J usage is TRBJ2-7, with TRBD1 identical over 9 bases. With 4 bases clipped from V and 5 bases from J, the junction kept 9 bases outside the gene matches. CDR3 length equals 15 residues. CDR1 and CDR2 (germline): MGHRA, YSYEKL. The CDR3 nucleotides are TGCGCCAGCAGCCGTACCGGGACAGGGTACAACGAGCAGTACTTC. Its protein is CASSRTGTGYNEQYF.

V and J are TRBV5-1 and TRBJ2-3; tentative D call: TRBD1 (5 bases). CDR1 and CDR2 from the germline V gene are SGHRS and YFSETQ. The CDR3 has 16 amino acids. Trimming took 2 bases from V and 3 from J, leaving 16 bases between them. The DNA of the CDR3 is TGCGCCAGCAGCTTACCAGGGTCCCCCGGGACAGATACGCAGTATTTT. Encoded protein: CASSLPGSPGTDTQYF.

This chain uses TRBV4-3 with TRBJ1-2; 9 bases align to TRBD1. Germline V gene sequence: CDR1 LGHNA, CDR2 YSLEER. The CDR3 is 15 residues long. The V segment lost 5 bases and the J segment 1 base; nucleotides outside the gene matches: 5. DNA for the CDR3: TGCGCCAGCAGCAAAAGGACAGGGGATAACTATGGCTACACCTTC. Its protein is CASSKRTGDNYGYTF.

The J gene is TRBJ2-1, the V gene TRBV6-4; TRBD2 aligns across 13 bases. The CDR3 loop spans 18 amino acids. Germline assignment: CDR1 MRHNA and CDR2 SNTAGT. J was trimmed by 7 bases and V by 0 bases; bases with no gene match: 9. The CDR3 DNA is TGTGCCAGCAGTGACTCGACTAGCGGGGGGCACATTGGGAATGAGCAGTTCTTC. It is translated as CASSDSTSGGHIGNEQFF.

V and J are TRBV11-2 and TRBJ1-4, with D unclear. V was trimmed by 2 bases and J by 6 bases, leaving 10 bases between them. This CDR3 is 14 amino acids long. Germline values: CDR1 SGHAT, CDR2 FQNNGV. Here the CDR3 DNA reads TGTGCCAGCAGCTTAACTCCAAGCGATGAAAAACTGTTTTTT. Amino acids: CASSLTPSDEKLFF.

This clone was counted once. V gene TRBV10-3 combines with J gene TRBJ2-3; D may be TRBD2 (6 bases). V shed 2 bases and J shed 4 bases, with 10 bases lying between them. Germline-derived CDR1 and CDR2 are ENHRY and SYGVKD. This CDR3 is built from 14 residues. The CDR3 region is CAISEVVAADTQYF. The CDR3 DNA reads TGTGCCATCAGTGAGGTAGTAGCGGCAGATACGCAGTATTTT.

J is TRBJ2-1 and V is TRBV27; D is undetermined. This CDR3 contains 12 residues. V was trimmed by 7 bases and J by 9 bases, leaving 13 bases between them. The germline V gene encodes CDR1 MNHEY and CDR2 SMNVEV (reference sequence). In DNA form, the CDR3 reads TGTGCCAGCATGACTCCCCCCCTTGAGCAGTTCTTC. It codes for CASMTPPLEQFF.

The chain has TRBV7-2 and TRBJ2-7; no clear D. The germline V gene has CDR1 SGHTA and CDR2 FQGNSA. This CDR3 is built from 13 residues. V lost 2 bases, J lost 0 bases, and 5 bases lay in between. Written as DNA, the CDR3 is TGTGCCAGCAGCTTATACGGCTCCTACGAGCAGTACTTC. Translation gives CASSLYGSYEQYF.

The V and J genes are TRBV5-4 and TRBJ2-3; 11 bases are shared with TRBD2. The J segment lost 3 bases and the V segment lost 2 bases, leaving 5 bases of the junction unmatched. Germline CDR1 and CDR2: SGHNT and YYREEE (reference sequence). This CDR3 has 16 residues. The CDR3 region has the DNA TGTGCCAGCAGCTTTGGTAGCGGGGGGGCTACAGATACGCAGTATTTT. Translated: CASSFGSGGATDTQYF. The complete variable domain, with remaining parts taken from reference TRBV5-4 and TRBJ2-3, reads ETGVTQSPTHLIKTRGQQVTLRCSSQSGHNTVSWYQQALGQGPQFIFQYYREEENGRGNFPPRFSGLQFPNYSSELNVNALELDDSALYLCASSFGSGGATDTQYFGPGTRLTVL.

This chain links TRBV7-2 with TRBJ2-3; maybe TRBD2 (6 bases). The germline V gene encodes CDR1 SGHTA and CDR2 FQGNSA. V shed 3 bases and J shed 2 bases, with 24 bases lying between them. This CDR3 region has 19 residues. CDR3 nucleotide sequence: TGTGCCAGCAGCTTTCCCCTGCCTAACACGGGACTCAACACAGATACGCAGTATTTT. Translating gives CASSFPLPNTGLNTDTQYF.

The genes are TRBV29-1 and TRBJ1-2; D is perhaps TRBD1 (6 bases). In germline, CDR1 is SQVTM, CDR2 ANQGSEA. The CDR3 runs to 12 residues. The ends were cut back, 6 bases at V and 8 bases at J, with 16 bases in the middle. CDR3 sequence: CSVAGGAGGYTF. The CDR3 bases are TGCAGCGTCGCGGGGGGGGCAGGCGGCTACACCTTC.

This chain connects TRBV6-5 to TRBJ1-2; maybe TRBD1 (5 bases). V dropped 5 bases and J dropped 8 bases, with 18 bases sitting between them. Per the germline V gene, CDR1 is MNHEY and CDR2 is SVGAGI. The CDR3 covers 14 residues. The CDR3 coding sequence is TGTGCCAGCAGTGTCGGGACTCAGGGAGCCGGCTACACCTTC. The encoded protein is CASSVGTQGAGYTF.

This clone was detected only once. This chain uses TRBV5-1 with TRBJ2-5; no clear D gene. Trimming removed 0 bases from V and 2 bases from J, with 11 bases in between. CDR3 length equals 15 residues. CDR1 is SGHRS and CDR2 is YFSETQ in the germline V gene. The CDR3 reads CASSLVGTPQETQYF. CDR3 nucleotides: TGCGCCAGCAGCTTGGTTGGCACCCCTCAAGAGACCCAGTACTTC.

The chain has TRBV11-1 and TRBJ1-1; 7 bases match TRBD1. After removal of 5 bases from V and 3 bases from J, the junction contained 12 bases not matched to a gene. The germline CDR1 and CDR2 sequences are SGHAT and FQDESV (reference sequence). The CDR3 is made up of 16 amino acids. CDR3 protein: CASSLRRQGIYTEAFF. CDR3 DNA sequence: TGTGCCAGCAGCCTAAGACGACAGGGAATCTACACTGAAGCTTTCTTT. Looking up the rest from reference TRBV11-1 and TRBJ1-1 gives the full variable domain: EAEVAQSPRYKITEKSQAVAFWCDPISGHATLYWYRQILGQGPELLVQFQDESVVDDSQLPKDRFSAERLKGVDSTLKIQPAELGDSAMYLCASSLRRQGIYTEAFFGQGTRLTVV.

The rearrangement joins TRBV6-6 to TRBJ1-5; tentatively, D is TRBD1 (6 bases). The CDR3 length is 14 residues. CDR1 MNHNY and CDR2 SVGAGI come from the germline V gene (reference sequence). V lost 5 bases, J lost 7 bases, and 15 bases lay in between. CDR3 sequence: CASSTQGEVQPQHF. The CDR3 region has the DNA TGTGCCAGCAGTACACAGGGAGAGGTGCAGCCCCAGCATTTT.

The chain couples TRBV9 to TRBJ2-1, with 14 positions matching TRBD2. Per the germline V gene, CDR1 is SGDLS and CDR2 is YYNGEE. The CDR3 totals 18 residues. V trimming: 4 bases; J trimming: 8 bases; junction bases outside the gene matches: 14. The CDR3 DNA follows: TGTGCCAGCAGCCCACGACTAGCGGGAGGGCCGACAAGGGATGAGCAGTTCTTC. Translation: CASSPRLAGGPTRDEQFF.

Here the CDR3 reads CATSGVQGEKLFF. Here the CDR3 DNA reads TGTGCCACCAGCGGGGTCCAGGGGGAAAAACTGTTTTTT. This chain uses TRBV15 with TRBJ1-4; a weak D match, TRBD1 (6 bases). Germline lookup yields CDR1 LNHNV and CDR2 YYDKDF (reference sequence). This CDR3 region has 13 residues. V dropped 5 bases and J dropped 8 bases, with 12 bases sitting between them.

The chain links TRBV7-2 to TRBJ2-5; perhaps TRBD2 as D (7 bases). The CDR3 has 16 residues. The V and J ends lost 4 bases and 5 bases respectively, with 20 bases between them. Looked up from germline, CDR1 is SGHTA and CDR2 is FQGNSA. The CDR3 region has the DNA TGTGCCAGCAGCTCTTTAGGGGGGGAGATCGCGGAGACCCAGTACTTC. Translation: CASSSLGGEIAETQYF.

This clone was seen a single time. The chain combines TRBV4-2 with TRBJ2-5; 9 positions agree with TRBD2. Trimming removed 3 bases from V and 5 bases from J; junction bases left unmatched: 10. The CDR3 spans 16 residues. Looked up from germline, CDR1 is LGHNA and CDR2 is YNFKEQ. This CDR3 reads CASSQSGSGSQETQYF. The DNA of the CDR3 is TGTGCCAGCAGCCAGTCGGGTAGCGGGAGTCAGGAGACCCAGTACTTC.

The chain employs TRBV6-1 and TRBJ1-5; possibly TRBD1 for D (6 bases). The ends were cut back, 7 bases at V and 4 bases at J, with 14 bases in the middle. CDR3 length equals 14 residues. Germline CDR1 MNHNS, CDR2 SASEGT. The CDR3 is CASTLDQGNQPQHF. DNA of the CDR3: TGTGCCAGCACTTTGGACCAGGGGAATCAGCCCCAGCATTTT.

The CDR3 is CASRQSGQGRSEKLFF. The CDR3 DNA is TGTGCCAGCAGGCAAAGCGGACAGGGGCGATCCGAAAAACTGTTTTTT. The chain uses TRBV7-9 and TRBJ1-4; 9 bases fit TRBD1. This CDR3 has 16 residues. CDR1 SEHNR and CDR2 FQNEAQ come from the germline V gene (reference sequence). Germline trimming cut 6 bases from V and 8 bases from J; bases unmatched to any gene: 13.

This chain connects TRBV6-5 to TRBJ1-1; 7 positions match TRBD1. The CDR3 extends over 14 amino acids. V shed 6 bases and J 0 bases; nucleotides not matched to a gene: 4. Germline V gene sequence: CDR1 MNHEY, CDR2 SVGAGI. CDR3 loop: CASRETGLNTEAFF. DNA of the CDR3: TGTGCCAGCAGGGAGACAGGGTTGAACACTGAAGCTTTCTTT.